This TCR beta chain was captured by sequencing in a study of T cells after yellow fever vaccination. Study results and caveats: Clonotype sharing between CD4 and CD8 compartments was small.

Conversion of TCR transcripts into cDNA relied on 5'RACE template switching, which added a universal primer site and UMIs. TCRdb re-analysed the 5' RACE reads in MiXCR, keeping a single row per CDR3 protein. The table shows about 340,000 distinct CDR3 sequences, with around 12% occurring only once. Germline values: CDR1 SGHRS, CDR2 YFSETQ. The CDR3 consists of 13 residues. V shed 4 bases and J shed 7 bases, with 12 bases lying between them. Comment on this clonotype: Its antigen remains unknown.

The clonotype comes from a man between 18 and 29 years old who received the YFV17D yellow fever vaccine. The rearrangement joins TRBV5-1 to TRBJ1-5; D is undetermined. The specimen was CD4+ T cells sorted from PBMCs, collected 15 days after the yellow fever booster vaccination. CDR3 coding DNA: TGCGCCAGCAGCGGAGGATTAAACCAGCCCCAGCATTTT. It is translated as CASSGGLNQPQHF.